This T cell receptor (beta chain) was found in a study of blood T cells in healthy people across ages. Every donor provided 7.5 to 10 milliliters of peripheral blood. For the second PCR, which ran for roughly 6 to 12 cycles, a sample-barcoded 5' primer and a J-beta primer mix were used. TCRdb ran MiXCR on the 5' RACE reads and lists one entry per CDR3 protein. The sample lists 1.5 million to 2 million distinct CDR3 sequences; about 50% were seen once. The CDR3 runs 19 residues. Germline CDR1 reads MNHEY; CDR2 reads SMNVEV (reference sequence). V trimming: 4 bases; J trimming: 3 bases; junction bases outside the gene matches: 9.

The source is a woman in her thirties or forties in good health. This rearrangement joins TRBV27 to TRBJ2-6; 13 positions match TRBD2. What was sequenced was blood. The CDR3 is CASSSLRLAGGGGANVLTF. The CDR3 DNA follows: TGTGCCAGCAGTTCCCTACGACTAGCGGGGGGAGGTGGGGCCAACGTCCTGACTTTC. Combining the CDR3 with reference TRBV27 and TRBJ2-6 gives the whole variable domain EAQVTQNPRYLITVTGKKLTVTCSQNMNHEYMSWYRQDPGLGLRQIYYSMNVEVTDKGDVPEGYKVSRKEKRNFPLILESPSPNQTSLYFCASSSLRLAGGGGANVLTFGAGSRLTVL.